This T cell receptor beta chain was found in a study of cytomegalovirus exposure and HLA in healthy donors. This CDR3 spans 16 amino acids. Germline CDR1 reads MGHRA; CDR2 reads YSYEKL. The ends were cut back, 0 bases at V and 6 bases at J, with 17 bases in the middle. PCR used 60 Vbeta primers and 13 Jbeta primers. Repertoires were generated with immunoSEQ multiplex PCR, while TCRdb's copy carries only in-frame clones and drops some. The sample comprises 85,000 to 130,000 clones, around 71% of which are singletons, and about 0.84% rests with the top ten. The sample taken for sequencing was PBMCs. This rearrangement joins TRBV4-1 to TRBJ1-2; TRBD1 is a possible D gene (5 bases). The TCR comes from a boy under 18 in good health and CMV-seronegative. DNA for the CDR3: TGCGCCAGCAGCCAAGATGGGGGTCCCCAGCGGGATGGCTACACCTTC. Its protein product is CASSQDGGPQRDGYTF.